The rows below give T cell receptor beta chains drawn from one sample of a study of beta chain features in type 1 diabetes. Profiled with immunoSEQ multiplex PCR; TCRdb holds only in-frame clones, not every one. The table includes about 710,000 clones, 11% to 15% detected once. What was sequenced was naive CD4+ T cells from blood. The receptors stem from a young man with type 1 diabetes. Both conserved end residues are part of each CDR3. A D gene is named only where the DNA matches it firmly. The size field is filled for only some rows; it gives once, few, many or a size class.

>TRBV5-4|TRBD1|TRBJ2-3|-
TGTGCCAGCAGCACGGCGAAGGGGGCGAAAGATACGCAGTATTTT
CASSTAKGAKDTQYF
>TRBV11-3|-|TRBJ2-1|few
TGTGCCAGCAGCTTAAGAGCCTCGCGGGGAATCAATGAGCAGTTCTTC
CASSLRASRGINEQFF
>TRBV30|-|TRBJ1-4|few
TGTGCCTGGGGGCAGGGAGGTGAAAAACTGTTTTTT
CAWGQGGEKLFF
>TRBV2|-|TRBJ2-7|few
TGTGCCAGCAGTTTTACTGGTTACGAGCAGTACTTC
CASSFTGYEQYF
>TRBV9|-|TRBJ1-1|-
TGTGCCAGCAGCGTAGAACCACAGGAGAACACTGAAGCTTTCTTT
CASSVEPQENTEAFF
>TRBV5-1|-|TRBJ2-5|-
TGCGCCAGCAGTCGCCGGGACACTCAAGAGACCCAGTACTTC
CASSRRDTQETQYF
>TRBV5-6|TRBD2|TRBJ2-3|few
TGTGCCAGCAGCTTGAGGGCTAGCGGGAGCACAGATACGCAGTATTTT
CASSLRASGSTDTQYF
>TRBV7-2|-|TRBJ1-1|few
TGTGCCAGCAGCTTAGCGGGGGGACCCACTGAAGCTTTCTTT
CASSLAGGPTEAFF
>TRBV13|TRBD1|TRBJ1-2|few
TGTGCCAGCAGATCTTGGACAGGCTCCTATGGCTACACCTTC
CASRSWTGSYGYTF
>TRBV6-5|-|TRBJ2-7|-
TGTGCCAGCATGAGTCATTCCTACGAGCAGTACTTC
CASMSHSYEQYF
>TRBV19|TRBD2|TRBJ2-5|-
TGTGCCAGTACCCTCGGGACTAGCGGGAGACAGACCCAGTACTTC
CASTLGTSGRQTQYF
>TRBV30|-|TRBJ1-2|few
TGTGCCTGGACAGGGCTGAACTATGGCTACACCTTC
CAWTGLNYGYTF
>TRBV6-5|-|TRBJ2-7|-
TGTGCCAGCAGCTCCTCCGCCAGACGCAGGGCCGAGTACTTC
CASSSSARRRAEYF
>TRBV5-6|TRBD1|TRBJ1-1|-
TGTGCCAGCAGCCCCGACAGGGATACTGAAGCTTTCTTT
CASSPDRDTEAFF
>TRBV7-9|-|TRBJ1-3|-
TGTGCCAGCAGGACAGGCCCCGGAAACACCATATATTTT
CASRTGPGNTIYF
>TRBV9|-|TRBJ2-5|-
TGTGCCAGCAGCGTGGACAGTCAAGAGACCCAGTACTTC
CASSVDSQETQYF
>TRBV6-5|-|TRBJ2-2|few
TGTGCCAGCAGTTGGGGTACGGTGACCGGGGAGCTGTTTTTT
CASSWGTVTGELFF
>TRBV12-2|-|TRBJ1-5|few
TGTGCAAGTCGCTTAGAGGGTAGGGGGCGGACACGGTTACCGCCCCAGCATTTT
CASRLEGRGRTRLPPQHF
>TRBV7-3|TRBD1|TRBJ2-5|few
TGTGCCAGCAGGCCGACAGGGCGGGTGGGAGAGACCCAGTACTTC
CASRPTGRVGETQYF
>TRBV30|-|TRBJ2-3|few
TGTGCCTGGAGTGGAGGGCGCACAGATACGCAGTATTTT
CAWSGGRTDTQYF
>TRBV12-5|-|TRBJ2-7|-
TGTGCTAGTGTTCTGGGGCAGCCACCCTACGAGCAGTACTTC
CASVLGQPPYEQYF
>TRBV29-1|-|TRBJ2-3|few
TGCAGCGTTGACCGGGCCCAGGGATTGGGGACAGATACGCAGTATTTT
CSVDRAQGLGTDTQYF
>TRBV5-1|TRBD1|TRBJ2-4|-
TGCGCCAGCAGCCTGGGACAGGGGAACATTCAGTACTTC
CASSLGQGNIQYF
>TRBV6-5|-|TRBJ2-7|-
TGTGCCAGCAGTTACTCCTCATACTCCTACGAGCAGTACTTC
CASSYSSYSYEQYF
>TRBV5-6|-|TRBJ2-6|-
TGTGCCAGCAGCTTGAAACCCAGCTCTGGGGCCAACGTCCTGACTTTC
CASSLKPSSGANVLTF
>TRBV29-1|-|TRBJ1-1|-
TGCAGCGCCAAGGACAGAAACACTGAAGCTTTCTTT
CSAKDRNTEAFF
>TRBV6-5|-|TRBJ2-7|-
TGTGCCAGCAGCAAAAGGCAAGAGAGTTACGAGCAGTACTTC
CASSKRQESYEQYF
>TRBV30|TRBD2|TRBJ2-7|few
TGTGCCAAAGCGGGAGCCGGGGACGAGCAGTACTTC
CAKAGAGDEQYF
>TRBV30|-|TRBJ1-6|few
TGTGCCTGGAGTGGCACAGGGAATTCACCCCTCCACTTT
CAWSGTGNSPLHF
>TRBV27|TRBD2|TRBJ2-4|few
TGTGCCAGCAGTACAAGACTAGCGTTGGTCAAAAACATTCAGTACTTC
CASSTRLALVKNIQYF
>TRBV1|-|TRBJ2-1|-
TGCACCAGCAGCAAAGGAAGGGGAGGCTTGGGTGAGCAGTTCTTC
CTSSKGRGGLGEQFF
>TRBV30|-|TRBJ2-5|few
TGTGCCTGGAGCTTGCAGAACTTAGAGACCCAGTACTTC
CAWSLQNLETQYF
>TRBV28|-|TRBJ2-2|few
TGTGCCAGCAGTCCCGGGGCAGTTCCGAACACCGGGGAGCTGTTTTTT
CASSPGAVPNTGELFF
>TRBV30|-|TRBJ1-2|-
TGTGCCTGGAGTCCGGGGGTCCCTTTAGTTTCGACCTTC
CAWSPGVPLVSTF
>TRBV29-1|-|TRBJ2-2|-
TGCAGCGTGGGACCCGAACAGGGTCGGGGAAACACCGGGGAGCTGTTTTTT
CSVGPEQGRGNTGELFF
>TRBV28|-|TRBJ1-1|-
TGTGCCAGCAGCCCCCCGGGGTCACGAATCCCTGAAGCTTTCTTT
CASSPPGSRIPEAFF
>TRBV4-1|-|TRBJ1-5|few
TGCGCCAGCAGCCCCTCCCCTCAGGGACCGGCCTCTGTCTTT
CASSPSPQGPASVF
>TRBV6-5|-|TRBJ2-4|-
TGTGCCAGCAGTGAAATGCCCGTTTGGATTCAGTACTTC
CASSEMPVWIQYF
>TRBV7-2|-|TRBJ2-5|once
TGTGCCAGCAGCTCCCCGTGGGCCCAGTACTTC
CASSSPWAQYF
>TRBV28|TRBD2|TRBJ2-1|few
TGTGCCAGCAGTGTTAGCGGGAGAGCAGTCGATGAGCAGTTCTTC
CASSVSGRAVDEQFF
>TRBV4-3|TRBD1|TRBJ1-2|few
TGCGCCAGCAGCCCCACTTTGGCAGGGGGCAACTATGGCTACACCTTC
CASSPTLAGGNYGYTF
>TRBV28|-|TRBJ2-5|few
TGTGCCAGCAGTTCTCCCAGGGGGGAGGGCCAGGAGGCCCAGTACTTC
CASSSPRGEGQEAQYF